Sequencing of this TCR beta chain was carried out in a study of blood T cell repertoires in COVID-19. Looking at the study overall: The United States, Italy and Spain were the sources of the acute and convalescent COVID-19 samples. The analysed material was cDNA or gDNA that came from T cells, B-cell-depleted T cells, or PBMCs.

Followed longitudinally, the Seattle patients had been enrolled during active infection. In the original processing: Quantification of nucleated cells was approximated via reference gene primer amplification. Profiled with immunoSEQ multiplex PCR; TCRdb holds only in-frame clones, not every one. Clone size and V and J calls were adopted from that table, with D and trimming inferred from the DNA. The sample comprises approximately 250,000 clones, less than 90% of which are singletons, and around 13% rests with the top ten. V shed 5 bases and J 0 bases; nucleotides not matched to a gene: 7. CDR1 and CDR2 (germline): MNHEY, SVGEGT. CDR3 length equals 15 residues.

This TCR came from a woman in her seventies with COVID-19, enrolled during active disease. Specimen: peripheral blood. J is TRBJ2-7 and V is TRBV6-2 or TRBV6-3; 7 nucleotides line up with TRBD2. DNA of the CDR3: TGTGCCAGCAGTACCCTGGGAGGGAGCTCCTACGAGCAGTACTTC. Protein sequence: CASSTLGGSSYEQYF.